This T cell receptor (beta chain) originates from a study of identical twins. Comment on this clonotype: The antigen remains undetermined.

CDR3 length equals 19 residues. The germline V gene has CDR1 SGHVS and CDR2 FNYEAQ. Trimming at V came to 1 base and at J to 4 bases, leaving 16 bases not matched to a gene. The study, taken as a whole, reports: Fewer insertions were carried by abundant cord blood beta clonotypes, but none was seen in memory repertoires. In monozygotic twins, models underestimated the sharing of out-of-frame TCR alpha. Partly confounded zero-insertion analyses could result from invariant MAIT and iNKT cells.

TCRdb ran MiXCR on the 5' RACE reads and lists one entry per CDR3 protein. The sample records under 400,000 distinct CDR3 sequences, 8.5% to 10% being singletons. This chain uses TRBV7-6 with TRBJ1-3; 7 bases are shared with TRBD1. The clonotype originates from a woman in her fifties or sixties in good health. Sequencing used naive T cells sorted from blood. The CDR3 DNA sequence: TGTGCCAGCAGCTTAGTTCCACCCACCACAGGGGTAGCAGGAAACACCATATATTTT. Its protein product is CASSLVPPTTGVAGNTIYF. Full variable domain (remainder filled in from reference TRBV7-6 and TRBJ1-3): GAGVSQSPRYKVTKRGQDVALRCDPISGHVSLYWYRQALGQGPEFLTYFNYEAQQDKSGLPNDRFSAERPEGSISTLTIQRTEQRDSAMYRCASSLVPPTTGVAGNTIYFGEGSWLTVV.